The 17 T cell receptor beta chains below were found in one sample sequenced in a study of breast tumors, draining lymph nodes, adjacent tissues. The lymph nodes were axillary draining lymph nodes from breast cancer patients. TCRdb ran MiXCR on the multiplex PCR reads and lists one entry per CDR3 protein. The sample includes about 130,000 distinct CDR3 sequences, 21% of them seen just once. The specimen sequenced was axillary lymph node tissue. These receptors all come from a female donor with breast cancer. Some clones in this sample may be carry-over from other donors' samples.

Concerning this clonotype: This may be a read error: a much more frequent sequence differs by one nucleotide. V gene TRBV13 combines with J gene TRBJ2-2; 8 positions agree with TRBD2. This CDR3 comprises 16 residues. The junction had 10 bases not matched to a gene; V was cut back by 5 bases and J by 5 bases. The germline V gene encodes CDR1 PRHDT and CDR2 FYEKMQ (reference sequence). As DNA, the CDR3 is TGTGCCAGCAGCAGAGAAGCGGGAGCTGCAACCGGGGAGCTGTTTTTT. Its translation: CASSREAGAATGELFF.

Concerning this clonotype: This clone may be a read error of a much larger clone one base away. The rearrangement links TRBV2 to TRBJ1-5, with D unresolved. CDR3 length: 15 residues. Germline values: CDR1 SNHLY, CDR2 FYNNEI. Written as DNA, the CDR3 is TGTGCCAGCAGTCCAATACCTCCTTTGGATCAGCCCCGGCATTTT. Translation gives CASSPIPPLDQPRHF. The full variable domain, in which reference TRBV2 and TRBJ1-5 provide the parts outside the CDR3, is EPEVTQTPSHQVTQMGQEVILRCVPISNHLYFYWYRQILGQKVEFLVSFYNNEISEKSEIFDDQFSVERPDGSNFTLKIRSTKLEDSAMYFCASSPIPPLDQPRHFGDGTRLSIL.

Details on this clonotype: A much larger clone lies one base from this, so it may be a read error. V usage is TRBV24-1 and J usage is TRBJ2-1; D might be TRBD1 or TRBD2, each matching 6 bases. CDR3 length equals 15 residues. Germline CDR1 and CDR2: KGHDR and SFDVKD. The CDR3 sequence is CATREGGNSYNEQLF. The CDR3 DNA sequence: TGTGCCACCAGGGAGGGGGGCAACTCCTACAATGAGCAGCTCTTC.

Regarding this clonotype: A much more abundant neighbour one base away suggests this may be a read error. The rearrangement links TRBV5-6 to TRBJ2-1; tentative D call: TRBD2 (6 bases). The CDR3 is made up of 16 amino acids. Germline V lookup: CDR1 SGHDT, CDR2 YYEEEE. The CDR3 here is CASSLGPLAAYNEQSF. As DNA, the CDR3 is TGTGCCAGCAGCTTGGGACCGTTAGCGGCATACAATGAGCAGTCCTTC.

As to this clonotype: The junction differs from germline at one of its ends, possibly a read error. J is TRBJ1-1 and V is TRBV7-7; D gene uncertain. Looked up from germline, CDR1 is SSHAT and CDR2 is FNYEAQ (reference sequence). The CDR3 is made up of 13 amino acids. CDR3 amino acids: CASSRAPGTEAFF. CDR3 nucleotides: TGTGCTAGCAGCCGGGCCCCGGGGACTGAAGCTTTCTTT.

This clonotype was recorded at least ten times. The rearrangement uses TRBV7-9 and TRBJ2-1; TRBD2 is a possible D gene (5 bases). CDR1 and CDR2 (germline): SEHNR, FQNEAQ (reference sequence). The CDR3 has 13 residues. V was cut by 1 base and J by 8 bases, with 9 bases left in between. The CDR3 nucleotides are TGTGCCAGCAGCTTAGGAGGACTCGATGAGCAGTTCTTC. It translates to CASSLGGLDEQFF.

This clonotype was observed at least ten times. The rearrangement links TRBV28 to TRBJ1-2, with D perhaps matching TRBD1 (5 bases). Germline CDR1 is MDHEN and CDR2 is SYDVKM. Trimming removed 6 bases from V and 5 bases from J, with 7 bases in between. This CDR3 is 11 amino acids long. The CDR3 loop is CASRTDYGYTF. CDR3 coding DNA: TGTGCCAGCAGGACAGATTATGGCTACACCTTC.

This clonotype has at least ten counts. This chain links TRBV5-1 with TRBJ2-1; D is unclear. Germline CDR1 and CDR2: SGHRS and YFSETQ. V was shortened by 2 bases and J by 9 bases, with 15 bases between the two germline ends. This CDR3 spans 14 amino acids. The DNA of the CDR3 is TGCGCCAGCAGCTTAAGTGATGACTTGCCTGAGCAGTTCTTC. This encodes CASSLSDDLPEQFF. Together with reference TRBV5-1 and TRBJ2-1, the CDR3 gives the full variable domain: KAGVTQTPRYLIKTRGQQVTLSCSPISGHRSVSWYQQTPGQGLQFLFEYFSETQRNKGNFPGRFSGRQFSNSRSEMNVSTLELGDSALYLCASSLSDDLPEQFFGPGTRLTVL.

There are many counts of this clonotype. The genes are TRBV3-1 and TRBJ2-7, with unresolved D. The CDR3 runs 18 residues. V was shortened by 0 bases and J by 0 bases, with 18 bases between the two germline ends. Germline V gives CDR1 LGHDT, CDR2 YNNKEL (reference sequence). CDR3 bases: TGTGCCAGCAGCCAAGACCCCCCTGAAGCTTGGGACTCCTACGAGCAGTACTTC. Its translation: CASSQDPPEAWDSYEQYF.

This clonotype was detected many times. This chain uses TRBV19 with TRBJ1-2; perhaps TRBD1 as D (5 bases). V lost 3 bases and J lost 7, with 18 bases in between. Germline values: CDR1 LNHDA, CDR2 SQIVND (reference sequence). The CDR3 totals 15 residues. Written as DNA, the CDR3 is TGTGCCAGTAGTATCGATTTACGGACAAGTATTGGCTACACCTTC. Encoded protein: CASSIDLRTSIGYTF.

This clonotype was picked up many times. This sequence joins TRBV7-6 and TRBJ1-2, with D maybe TRBD1 (5 bases). The CDR3 covers 13 residues. The germline V and J ends were trimmed by 6 bases and 4 bases, with 12 bases remaining between them. Germline V gives CDR1 SGHVS, CDR2 FNYEAQ. The CDR3 reads CASSHGGTYGYTF. In nucleotides, the CDR3 is TGTGCCAGCAGTCATGGGGGAACCTATGGCTACACCTTC.

This clonotype was detected ten times or more. The chain recombines TRBV20-1 with TRBJ2-7; D uncertain. V lost 6 bases and J lost 7, with 10 bases in between. Germline V lookup: CDR1 DFQATT, CDR2 SNEGSKA (reference sequence). This CDR3 is built from 10 residues. The CDR3 DNA is TGCAGTGCAGCCTCGAGGGAGCAGTACTTC. This encodes CSAASREQYF.

In its sample, this clonotype was seen a few times. This chain connects TRBV5-4 to TRBJ2-1, with TRBD1 matching over 8 bases. There are 17 residues in the CDR3. Germline values: CDR1 SGHNT, CDR2 YYREEE (reference sequence). The junction had 14 bases not matched to a gene; V was cut back by 3 bases and J by 6 bases. Here the CDR3 reads CASSSLGQGQRSNEQFF. In DNA form, the CDR3 reads TGTGCCAGCAGCTCACTCGGACAGGGCCAAAGATCCAATGAGCAGTTCTTC.

In regard to this clonotype: The junction departs from the called germline gene at one end, perhaps through a read error. This chain uses TRBV6-1 with TRBJ2-1; the match to TRBD1 covers 7 bases. The CDR3 has 14 residues. Germline CDR1 MNHNS, CDR2 SASEGT. CDR3 loop: CASSAHRGPNEQSF. The CDR3 coding sequence is TGTGCCAGCAGTGCCCACAGGGGCCCCAATGAGCAGTCCTTC.

The J gene is TRBJ2-2, the V gene TRBV6-5; D may be TRBD1 (6 bases). Trimming took 5 bases from V and 0 from J, leaving 13 bases between them. CDR1 and CDR2 (germline): MNHEY, SVGAGI. The CDR3 spans 16 residues. In DNA form, the CDR3 reads TGTGCCAGCAGTCGCCGGGACATCGCGAACACCGGGGAGCTGTTTTTT. As protein: CASSRRDIANTGELFF.

Comments on this clonotype: A read error is possible here, since a much larger clone lies one base away. The V call is TRBV15, the J call TRBJ1-4; no reliable D call. The CDR3 is made up of 16 amino acids. The ends were cut back, 2 bases at V and 8 bases at J, with 18 bases in the middle. CDR1 and CDR2 from the germline V gene are LNHNV and YYDKDF (reference sequence). The CDR3 DNA reads as TGTGCCACCAGCAGACCTTATGGAGGGATTAGCGAAAAACTGTTTTTT. It yields the protein CATSRPYGGISEKLFF.

This clonotype was detected many times. The gene calls are TRBV30 and TRBJ1-2; D may be TRBD1 (5 bases). CDR3 length: 15 residues. The V gene's germline CDR1 is GTSNPN and CDR2 SVGIG (reference sequence). V was shortened by 2 bases and J by 3 bases, with 16 bases between the two germline ends. The CDR3 is CAWSIGQGGHYGYTF. The CDR3 DNA reads as TGTGCCTGGAGTATCGGGCAGGGAGGCCACTATGGCTACACCTTC. Full variable domain (outside the CDR3, taken from reference TRBV30 and TRBJ1-2): SQTIHQWPATLVQPVGSPLSLECTVEGTSNPNLYWYRQAAGRGLQLLFYSVGIGQISSEVPQNLSASRPQDRQFILSSKKLLLSDSGFYLCAWSIGQGGHYGYTFGSGTRLTVV.